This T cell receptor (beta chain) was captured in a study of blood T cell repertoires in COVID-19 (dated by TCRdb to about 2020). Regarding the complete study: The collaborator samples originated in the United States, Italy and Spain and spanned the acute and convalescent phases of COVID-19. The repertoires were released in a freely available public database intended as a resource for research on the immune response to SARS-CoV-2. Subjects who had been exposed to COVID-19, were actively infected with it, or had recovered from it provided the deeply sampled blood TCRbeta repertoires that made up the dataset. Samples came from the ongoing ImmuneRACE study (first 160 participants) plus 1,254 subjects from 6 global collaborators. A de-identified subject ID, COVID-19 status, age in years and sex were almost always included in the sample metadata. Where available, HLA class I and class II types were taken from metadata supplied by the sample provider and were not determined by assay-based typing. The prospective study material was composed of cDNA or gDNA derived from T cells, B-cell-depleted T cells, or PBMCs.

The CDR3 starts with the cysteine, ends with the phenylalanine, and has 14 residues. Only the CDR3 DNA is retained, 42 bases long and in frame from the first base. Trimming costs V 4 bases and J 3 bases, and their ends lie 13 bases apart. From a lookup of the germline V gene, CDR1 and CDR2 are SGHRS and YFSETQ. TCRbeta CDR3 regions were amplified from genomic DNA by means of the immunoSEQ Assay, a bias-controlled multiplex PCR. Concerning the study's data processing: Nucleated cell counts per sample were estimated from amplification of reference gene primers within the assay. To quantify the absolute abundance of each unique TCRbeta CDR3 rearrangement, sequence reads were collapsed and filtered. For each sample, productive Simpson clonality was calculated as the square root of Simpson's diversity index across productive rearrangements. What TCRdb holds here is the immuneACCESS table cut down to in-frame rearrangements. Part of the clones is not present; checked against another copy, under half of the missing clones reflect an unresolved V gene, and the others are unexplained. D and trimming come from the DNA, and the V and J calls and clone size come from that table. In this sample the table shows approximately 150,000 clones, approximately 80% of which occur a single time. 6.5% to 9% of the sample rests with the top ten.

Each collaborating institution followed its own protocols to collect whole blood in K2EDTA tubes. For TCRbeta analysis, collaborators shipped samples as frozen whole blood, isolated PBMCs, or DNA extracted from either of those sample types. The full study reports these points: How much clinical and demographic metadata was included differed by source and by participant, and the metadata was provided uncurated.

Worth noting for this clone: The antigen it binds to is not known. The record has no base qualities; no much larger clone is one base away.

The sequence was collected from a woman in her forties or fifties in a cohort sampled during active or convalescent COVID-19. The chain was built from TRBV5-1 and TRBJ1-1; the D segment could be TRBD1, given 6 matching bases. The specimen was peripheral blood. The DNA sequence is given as TGCGCCAGCAGCACAGGGCGGCGGGACACTGAAGCTTTCTTT. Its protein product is CASSTGRRDTEAFF.